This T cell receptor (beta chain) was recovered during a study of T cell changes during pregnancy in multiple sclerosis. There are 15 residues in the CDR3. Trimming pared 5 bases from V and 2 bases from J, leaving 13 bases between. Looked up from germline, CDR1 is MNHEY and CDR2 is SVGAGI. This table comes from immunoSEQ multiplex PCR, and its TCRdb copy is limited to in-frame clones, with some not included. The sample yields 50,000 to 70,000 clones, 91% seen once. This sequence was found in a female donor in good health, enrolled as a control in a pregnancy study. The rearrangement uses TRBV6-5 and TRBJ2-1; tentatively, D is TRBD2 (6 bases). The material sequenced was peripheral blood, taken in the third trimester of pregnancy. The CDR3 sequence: CASSLTGATYNEQFF. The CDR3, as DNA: TGTGCCAGCAGTCTTACGGGAGCGACCTACAATGAGCAGTTCTTC.